What follows are 22 T cell receptor beta chains derived from one specimen sequenced in a study of blood T cell repertoires in COVID-19. Sequenced by immunoSEQ multiplex PCR; TCRdb stores in-frame clones only, minus some. The sample lists 100,000 to 150,000 clones; 70% to 90% were seen once. Sequencing was carried out using peripheral blood. These receptors all stem from a woman aged 55 to 70 with acute or convalescent COVID-19.

This clone was recorded a few times. V is TRBV10-3 and J is TRBJ2-2; TRBD1 matches at 7 bases. V was clipped by 6 bases and J by 5 bases; unmatched bases: 3. In germline, CDR1 is ENHRY, CDR2 SYGVKD. This CDR3 is 13 amino acids long. This CDR3 is CAIRRQGTGELFF. CDR3 nucleotides: TGTGCCATCAGGAGACAGGGTACCGGGGAGCTGTTTTTT.

V and J are TRBV29-1 and TRBJ2-3; 7 nucleotides agree with TRBD1. The germline CDR1 and CDR2 sequences are SQVTM and ANQGSEA. The CDR3 loop spans 12 amino acids. With 5 bases clipped from V and 3 bases from J, the junction kept 2 bases outside the gene matches. CDR3 in DNA: TGCAGCGTTTACAGGGGTACAGATACGCAGTATTTT. It specifies CSVYRGTDTQYF.

This clone was observed once. The CDR3 bases are TGTGCCAGCAGCGACCCTAGGGCGGGAGTGGGATATACGCAGTATTTT. Its protein is CASSDPRAGVGYTQYF. V gene TRBV5-4 combines with J gene TRBJ2-3, with TRBD2 matching 7 bases. Unmatched junction bases numbered 15, after V lost 4 bases and J lost 7 bases. There are 16 residues in the CDR3. Germline assignment: CDR1 SGHNT and CDR2 YYREEE (reference sequence). Drawing the rest from reference TRBV5-4 and TRBJ2-3, the complete variable domain is ETGVTQSPTHLIKTRGQQVTLRCSSQSGHNTVSWYQQALGQGPQFIFQYYREEENGRGNFPPRFSGLQFPNYSSELNVNALELDDSALYLCASSDPRAGVGYTQYFGPGTRLTVL.

The chain recombines TRBV3-1 (or the pseudogene TRBV3-2) with TRBJ1-1, with 7 bases aligning to TRBD1. Germline V gives CDR1 LGHDT, CDR2 YNNKEL (reference sequence). Trimming at V came to 9 bases and at J to 1 base, leaving 5 bases not matched to a gene. CDR3 length equals 13 residues. The DNA for the CDR3 is TGTGCCAGTCTCCAGGGGGGGAACACTGAAGCTTTCTTT. Amino acid sequence: CASLQGGNTEAFF.

This clone was counted a single time. The gene calls are TRBV3-1 (or the pseudogene TRBV3-2) and TRBJ2-1; 8 bases are a match to TRBD1. The germline gives CDR1 LGHDT, CDR2 YNNKEL (reference sequence). V gave up 2 bases and J gave up 6 bases; unmatched junction bases: 6. This CDR3 has 15 amino acids. In DNA form, the CDR3 reads TGTGCCAGCAGCCAAACCCCAGGGGGCTCCAATGAGCAGTTCTTC. This translates into CASSQTPGGSNEQFF.

This clone was observed a single time. This chain links TRBV28 with TRBJ2-5; D is possibly TRBD2 (5 bases). V was shortened by 5 bases and J by 5 bases, with 15 bases between the two germline ends. The CDR3 totals 14 residues. CDR1 MDHEN and CDR2 SYDVKM come from the germline V gene. The DNA of the CDR3 is TGTGCCAGCAGTGGTAGCGCCGCGGGCGAGACCCAGTACTTC. Translation gives CASSGSAAGETQYF.

The chain has TRBV7-2 and TRBJ2-2, with 8 bases aligning to TRBD2. CDR1 SGHTA and CDR2 FQGNSA come from the germline V gene. Unmatched junction bases numbered 4, after V lost 1 base and J lost 6 bases. The CDR3 contains 15 residues. The CDR3: CASSLVGLASGELFF. The DNA for the CDR3 is TGTGCCAGCAGCTTAGTAGGACTAGCCTCCGGGGAGCTGTTTTTT.

The rearrangement uses TRBV7-8 and TRBJ2-4; possible D gene TRBD2, 6 bases. The CDR3 totals 15 residues. Trimming removed 5 bases from V and 2 bases from J, with 13 bases in between. Germline CDR1 and CDR2: SGHVS and FQNEAQ. This CDR3 reads CASSPPRGTKNIQYF. The CDR3, as DNA: TGTGCCAGCAGCCCCCCCCGCGGGACCAAAAACATTCAGTACTTC.

The chain couples TRBV2 to TRBJ2-1, with unresolved D. V lost 2 bases to trimming and J lost 10 bases, with 6 bases between them. The CDR3 spans 11 residues. Germline V gene data show CDR1 as SNHLY and CDR2 as FYNNEI. The CDR3 reads CASSERREQFF. DNA for the CDR3: TGTGCCAGCAGTGAACGTCGGGAGCAGTTCTTC.

This chain joins TRBV2 and TRBJ1-6; TRBD1 aligns across 8 bases. The CDR3 has 15 residues. CDR1 is SNHLY and CDR2 is FYNNEI in the germline V gene. V gave up 6 bases and J gave up 5 bases; unmatched junction bases: 6. CDR3 sequence (DNA): TGTGCCAGCAGCCAGGACAGGGTGAATAATTCACCCCTCCACTTT. Residues: CASSQDRVNNSPLHF.

This chain uses TRBV21-1 with TRBJ2-7; TRBD1, the D gene given by the table, was not confirmed from the DNA. TRBV21-1 represents a pseudogene. The CDR3 is made up of 18 amino acids. The CDR3 DNA reads TGTGCCAGCAGCAAAGACAGGGACAGGGGCCGGAATACCTACGAGCAGTACGTC. It codes for CASSKDRDRGRNTYEQYV.

The CDR3 DNA sequence: TGTGCCAAGCGTTTTAGGACAGGGGGCACTGAAGCTTTCTTT. It yields the protein CAKRFRTGGTEAFF. The chain recombines TRBV27 with TRBJ1-1; 10 bases match TRBD1. The germline V gene has CDR1 MNHEY and CDR2 SMNVEV (reference sequence). This CDR3 comprises 14 residues. V was clipped by 10 bases and J by 4 bases; unmatched bases: 9.

V gene TRBV5-1 combines with J gene TRBJ2-5, with 8 bases that match TRBD1. The germline V gene has CDR1 SGHRS and CDR2 YFSETQ. The CDR3 is made up of 13 amino acids. V trimming: 4 bases; J trimming: 4 bases; junction bases outside the gene matches: 3. The CDR3 coding sequence is TGCGCCAGCAGCGAAGGGACAGGAGAGACCCAGTACTTC. Its protein product is CASSEGTGETQYF.

The rearrangement links TRBV5-1 to TRBJ1-1, with a possible D match to TRBD1 (5 bases). CDR1 SGHRS and CDR2 YFSETQ come from the germline V gene. The ends were cut back, 2 bases at V and 5 bases at J, with 16 bases in the middle. This CDR3 region has 15 residues. The CDR3 reads CASSLSAGLGTEAFF. CDR3 nucleotides: TGCGCCAGCAGCTTATCCGCAGGGCTTGGGACTGAAGCTTTCTTT.

This clone was seen just once. The rearrangement links TRBV12-3 or TRBV12-4 to TRBJ1-2, with 8 bases fitting TRBD1. The CDR3 length is 13 residues. With V trimmed by 6 bases and J by 2 bases, 2 bases remained unmatched. CDR3 nucleotide sequence: TGTGCCAGCAGAGGACAGGGCAACTATGGCTACACCTTC. This translates into CASRGQGNYGYTF.

The J gene is TRBJ1-1, the V gene TRBV9; the D gene is possibly TRBD1 (5 bases). CDR1 SGDLS and CDR2 YYNGEE come from the germline V gene. V was pared by 3 bases and J by 5 bases, with 14 bases between. The CDR3 has 14 residues. The CDR3 nucleotides read TGTGCCAGCAGCGACAGGCTGGGTCGGACTGAAGCTTTCTTT. Protein product: CASSDRLGRTEAFF.

This rearrangement joins TRBV7-9 to TRBJ2-5, with D perhaps matching TRBD2 (6 bases). Trimming removed 5 bases at V and 2 bases at J, with 18 bases between. This CDR3 is built from 16 residues. Germline loops: CDR1 SEHNR, CDR2 FQNEAQ (reference sequence). The CDR3, as DNA: TGTGCCAGCAGCCCTTTAACTAGCTCTCGGCAAGAGACCCAGTACTTC. The encoded protein is CASSPLTSSRQETQYF. Full variable domain (outside the CDR3, taken from reference TRBV7-9 and TRBJ2-5): DTGVSQNPRHKITKRGQNVTFRCDPISEHNRLYWYRQTLGQGPEFLTYFQNEAQLEKSRLLSDRFSAERPKGSFSTLEIQRTEQGDSAMYLCASSPLTSSRQETQYFGPGTRLLVL.

As concerns this clone: Other DNA variants within this sample encode the same CDR3. The genes are TRBV6-5 and TRBJ1-2; 7 positions agree with TRBD1. Unmatched junction bases numbered 0, after V lost 0 bases and J lost 2 bases. Germline V lookup: CDR1 MNHEY, CDR2 SVGAGI. The CDR3 runs 14 residues. The CDR3 reads CASSYSTGNYGYTF. The CDR3 coding sequence is TGTGCCAGCAGTTACTCGACAGGGAACTATGGCTACACCTTC.

The chain recombines TRBV5-1 with TRBJ2-1, with 12 bases that match TRBD2. Germline assignment: CDR1 SGHRS and CDR2 YFSETQ. V lost 3 bases, J lost 15 bases, and 7 bases stayed unmatched. CDR3 size: 13 residues. DNA of the CDR3: TGCGCCAGCAGCTCGACTAGCGGGAGTTCCCGGTTCTTC. This gives the protein CASSSTSGSSRFF.

The rearrangement links TRBV5-5 to TRBJ1-2, with 7 bases identical to TRBD1. With V trimmed by 1 base and J by 8 bases, 11 bases remained unmatched. The germline V gene has CDR1 SGHKS and CDR2 YYEKEE (reference sequence). This CDR3 contains 15 residues. The CDR3 bases are TGTGCCAGCAGCTTGACGACAGGGAAGTCCGGGGGCTACACCTTC. Translated: CASSLTTGKSGGYTF.

This clone has only a few counts. V is TRBV28 and J is TRBJ1-2; the D is unclear. Trimming pared 6 bases from V and 4 bases from J, leaving 24 bases between. CDR3 length equals 17 residues. CDR1 MDHEN and CDR2 SYDVKM come from the germline V gene. CDR3: CASSVSLGRPTFYGYTF. DNA of the CDR3: TGTGCCAGCAGCGTGTCCCTAGGTAGGCCGACCTTCTATGGCTACACCTTC.

The rearrangement uses TRBV10-3 and TRBJ1-3, with TRBD1 matching over 10 bases. CDR3 length: 18 amino acids. Losses at the gene ends were 6 bases for V and 4 bases for J; bases not matched to a gene: 15. The germline gives CDR1 ENHRY, CDR2 SYGVKD. DNA of the CDR3: TGTGCCATCAGCATCCGGGACAGGGGTTTCGTGCTCGGAAACACCATATATTTT. Protein product: CAISIRDRGFVLGNTIYF.